These 28 T cell receptor beta chains originate from one sample sequenced in a study of breast tumors, draining lymph nodes, adjacent tissues. TCRdb re-called the multiplex PCR reads through MiXCR, storing one row per CDR3 protein. The repertoire holds more than 10,000 distinct CDR3 sequences, with less than 85% as singletons. Sequences were obtained from tumor-adjacent breast tissue. These receptors were taken from a female donor with breast cancer. Some clones in this sample may be carry-over from other donors' samples.

This clonotype was detected only once. This chain connects TRBV14 to TRBJ2-7; maybe TRBD1 (5 bases). Trimming took 5 bases from V and 2 from J, leaving 10 bases between them. Germline V gene sequence: CDR1 SGHDN, CDR2 FVKESK. CDR3 length: 13 amino acids. The CDR3: CASSFQGPYEQYF. The DNA of the CDR3 is TGTGCCAGCAGCTTTCAGGGTCCCTACGAGCAGTACTTC.

The chain is built from TRBV2 and TRBJ2-2, with 8 positions matching TRBD2. The trim removed 6 bases at V and 0 bases at J, leaving 3 bases unmatched. In germline, CDR1 is SNHLY, CDR2 FYNNEI. The CDR3 spans 15 residues. In DNA, the CDR3 is TGTGCCAGCAGGGGGACTAGTTCGAACACCGGGGAGCTGTTTTTT. Translated: CASRGTSSNTGELFF. Filled out from reference TRBV2 and TRBJ2-2, the complete variable domain reads EPEVTQTPSHQVTQMGQEVILRCVPISNHLYFYWYRQILGQKVEFLVSFYNNEISEKSEIFDDQFSVERPDGSNFTLKIRSTKLEDSAMYFCASRGTSSNTGELFFGEGSRLTVL.

CDR3 in amino acids: CASSEWVVTSNSPLHF. The CDR3 coding sequence is TGTGCCAGCAGTGAATGGGTCGTGACGAGTAATTCACCCCTCCACTTT. The chain employs TRBV2 and TRBJ1-6; D is undetermined. Trimming stripped 2 bases from V and 6 bases from J, with 14 bases between. The CDR3 totals 16 residues. Germline CDR1 SNHLY, CDR2 FYNNEI.

By frequency in the sample, this clonotype is medium-sized. The chain combines TRBV19 with TRBJ2-5; 11 nucleotides agree with TRBD2. V shed 4 bases, J shed 7 bases, and the junction held 8 bases outside the gene matches. This CDR3 spans 15 amino acids. In germline, CDR1 is LNHDA, CDR2 SQIVND (reference sequence). CDR3 sequence (DNA): TGTGCCAGTAGTACCGTCACTAGCGGGAGAGGGACCCAGTACTTC. It codes for CASSTVTSGRGTQYF.

The chain combines TRBV28 with TRBJ1-2; tentative D call: TRBD1 (5 bases). The germline CDR1 and CDR2 sequences are MDHEN and SYDVKM. Trimming left V 7 bases short and J 4 bases short, with 10 bases between. The CDR3 length is 12 residues. The CDR3 DNA reads as TGTGCCAGCAATTCGGACATCTATGGCTACACCTTC. This encodes CASNSDIYGYTF.

J is TRBJ2-3 and V is TRBV7-9; 9 bases match TRBD2. Trimming removed 5 bases from V and 0 bases from J; junction bases left unmatched: 3. Germline V lookup: CDR1 SEHNR, CDR2 FQNEAQ (reference sequence). The length of the CDR3 is 15 residues. The CDR3 DNA reads TGTGCCAGCAGCCGGACTAGCGTTAGCACAGATACGCAGTATTTT. Translation gives CASSRTSVSTDTQYF.

V gene TRBV5-1 combines with J gene TRBJ1-6; D is possibly TRBD1 (6 bases). The germline CDR1 and CDR2 sequences are SGHRS and YFSETQ. The CDR3 is 14 amino acids. Trimming took 4 bases from V and 7 from J, leaving 12 bases between them. The CDR3 DNA follows: TGCGCCAGCAGCGTTGACAGGAGGAATTCACCCCTCCACTTT. Its protein is CASSVDRRNSPLHF.

In its sample, this clonotype was seen once. V usage is TRBV5-5 and J usage is TRBJ2-7; 13 nucleotides agree with TRBD2. The CDR3 is 14 amino acids. Germline V lookup: CDR1 SGHKS, CDR2 YYEKEE (reference sequence). V was clipped by 4 bases and J by 7 bases; unmatched bases: 5. The CDR3 spells CASSRGLAGWEQYF. The CDR3 DNA sequence: TGTGCCAGCAGCCGGGGACTAGCGGGATGGGAGCAGTACTTC.

This chain connects TRBV11-2 to TRBJ2-7, with 13 bases lining up with TRBD2. The CDR3 length is 16 residues. V gave up 4 bases and J gave up 12 bases; unmatched junction bases: 15. Germline V gene data show CDR1 as SGHAT and CDR2 as FQNNGV. CDR3 sequence reads: CASSYSRLAGGPETYF. CDR3 bases: TGTGCCAGCAGCTATTCGCGACTAGCGGGAGGACCCGAGACGTACTTC.

This clonotype turned up a few times. The chain has TRBV5-6 and TRBJ2-1; TRBD2 aligns across 8 bases. With 0 bases clipped from V and 7 bases from J, the junction kept 6 bases outside the gene matches. CDR1 is SGHDT, CDR2 YYEEEE, per germline. The CDR3 is 15 amino acids. This chain's CDR3 is CASSLVGRAGNEQFF. CDR3 nucleotides: TGTGCCAGCAGCTTGGTCGGGAGGGCCGGGAATGAGCAGTTCTTC.

The rearrangement uses TRBV6-4 and TRBJ2-7, with 7 bases matching TRBD2. CDR3 length: 15 amino acids. Trimming took 8 bases from V and 0 from J; bases not matched to a gene: 10. Germline lookup yields CDR1 MRHNA and CDR2 SNTAGT. DNA of the CDR3: TGTGCCAGCGGAGGTGAGCGGGGCTACTCCTACGAGCAGTACTTC. Translated: CASGGERGYSYEQYF.

The count of this clonotype is one. The gene calls are TRBV7-9 and TRBJ1-1, with TRBD1 matching over 8 bases. CDR1 is SEHNR and CDR2 is FQNEAQ in the germline V gene (reference sequence). The trim removed 1 base at V and 12 bases at J, leaving 7 bases unmatched. The CDR3 length is 13 residues. CDR3 loop: CASSLDPDRETFF. CDR3 in DNA: TGTGCCAGCAGCTTAGACCCGGACAGGGAAACTTTCTTT.

V is TRBV12-5 and J is TRBJ2-1, with 12 bases identical to TRBD2. Germline loops: CDR1 LGHNT, CDR2 FRNRAP. The J segment lost 11 bases and the V segment lost 2 bases, leaving 1 base of the junction unmatched. This CDR3 contains 13 residues. CDR3 sequence: CASGLTSGRQQFF. CDR3 coding DNA: TGTGCTAGTGGTTTGACTAGCGGGAGGCAGCAGTTCTTC.

The J gene is TRBJ2-5, the V gene TRBV6-5; 13 bases agree with TRBD2. CDR3 size: 17 residues. Germline V CDR1 and CDR2: MNHEY, SVGAGI. V lost 6 bases, J lost 6 bases, and 13 bases stayed unmatched. The CDR3 loop reads CASSSGLAGVGAKTQYF. CDR3 nucleotides: TGTGCCAGCAGCTCCGGACTAGCGGGAGTTGGAGCCAAGACCCAGTACTTC.

The J gene is TRBJ2-1, the V gene TRBV20-1, with 13 bases lining up with TRBD2. This CDR3 has 18 residues. The trim removed 1 base at V and 1 base at J, leaving 7 bases unmatched. Germline V gene data show CDR1 as DFQATT and CDR2 as SNEGSKA (reference sequence). Here the CDR3 DNA reads TGCAGTGCTAGAGGCGTAATGACTAGCGGGAGGTCCTACAATGAGCAGTTCTTC. Amino acids: CSARGVMTSGRSYNEQFF.

This chain joins TRBV7-6 and TRBJ2-7, with D uncertain. CDR3 length equals 12 residues. V shed 4 bases and J shed 0 bases, with 4 bases lying between them. The germline gives CDR1 SGHVS, CDR2 FNYEAQ. The chain's CDR3 is CASSSLSYEQYF. CDR3 nucleotide sequence: TGTGCCAGCAGCTCCCTCTCCTACGAGCAGTACTTC.

V is TRBV4-3 and J is TRBJ2-7; no clear D gene. Germline V lookup: CDR1 LGHNA, CDR2 YSLEER. This CDR3 comprises 13 residues. V lost 4 bases, J lost 3 bases, and 10 bases lay in between. The CDR3 nucleotides read TGCGCCAGCAGCCCACGGGTTGGCTACGAGCAGTACTTC. Its protein is CASSPRVGYEQYF.

This clonotype occurred once. V and J are TRBV7-2 and TRBJ2-1; D not resolved. The CDR3 has 14 amino acids. From germline, CDR1 is SGHTA and CDR2 FQGNSA. Between the trimmed V and J ends, which lost 4 bases and 3 bases, there was a span of 10 bases. This CDR3 is CASSSWTDYNEQFF. The DNA for the CDR3 is TGTGCCAGCAGCTCCTGGACCGACTACAATGAGCAGTTCTTC.

The chain is built from TRBV9 and TRBJ2-5, with 14 nucleotides matching TRBD2. The CDR3 is 18 amino acids. CDR1 is SGDLS and CDR2 is YYNGEE in the germline V gene. The V segment lost 4 bases and the J segment 5 bases; nucleotides outside the gene matches: 13. DNA of the CDR3: TGTGCCAGCAGCCCTAAAGATAAGACTAGCGGGAGGGTTGAGACCCAGTACTTC. Amino acids: CASSPKDKTSGRVETQYF.

By its share, this clonotype is medium-sized. This chain connects TRBV9 to TRBJ2-1; TRBD1 matches at 9 bases. The V gene end was trimmed by 0 bases and the J gene end by 4 bases; junction bases not matched to a gene: 5. The CDR3 has 16 residues. Germline V gene data show CDR1 as SGDLS and CDR2 as YYNGEE. The DNA of the CDR3 is TGTGCCAGCAGCGTAGCCGGGACAGGGAATTACAATGAGCAGTTCTTC. Its translation is CASSVAGTGNYNEQFF.

V and J are TRBV7-2 and TRBJ2-3; TRBD1 matches at 10 bases. The V and J ends lost 4 bases and 0 bases, in that order; junction bases with no gene match: 4. Per the germline V gene, CDR1 is SGHTA and CDR2 is FQGNSA. The CDR3 length is 16 residues. The CDR3 coding sequence is TGTGCCAGCAGCTACGCGGGACAGGGGAGCACAGATACGCAGTATTTT. Translation gives CASSYAGQGSTDTQYF.

The CDR3 DNA sequence: TGTGCCAGCAGCGCACAGGGATCACCCCTCCACTTT. Protein product: CASSAQGSPLHF. The chain links TRBV7-9 to TRBJ1-6; maybe TRBD1 (6 bases). This CDR3 region has 12 residues. The germline V gene has CDR1 SEHNR and CDR2 FQNEAQ (reference sequence). With 5 bases removed from V and 10 bases from J, the gap between germline ends came to 9 bases.

The CDR3 DNA is TGTGCCAGTACATTCGCGGCAGGAAACACCATATATTTT. It yields the protein CASTFAAGNTIYF. The chain combines TRBV19 with TRBJ1-3; the D is unclear. V lost 7 bases to trimming and J lost 4 bases, with 11 bases between them. Per the germline V gene, CDR1 is LNHDA and CDR2 is SQIVND (reference sequence). The CDR3 consists of 13 residues.

The CDR3 DNA is TGTGCCAGCAGCTCTCATAGCGGGGACAATGAGCAGTTCTTC. It codes for CASSSHSGDNEQFF. The rearrangement uses TRBV9 and TRBJ2-1; TRBD2 matches at 8 bases. The CDR3 has 14 residues. CDR1 is SGDLS, CDR2 YYNGEE, per germline. V shed 4 bases and J 5 bases; nucleotides not matched to a gene: 5.

J is TRBJ1-6 and V is TRBV2, with D possibly matching TRBD1 (6 bases). The CDR3 runs to 15 residues. The germline V and J ends were trimmed by 1 base and 6 bases, with 10 bases remaining between them. Germline V gene data show CDR1 as SNHLY and CDR2 as FYNNEI. The CDR3 DNA is TGTGCCAGCAGTGAAGTTAACAGGGTTAATTCACCCCTCCACTTT. Translated, it gives CASSEVNRVNSPLHF.

The chain joins TRBV20-1 to TRBJ2-7, with 9 bases fitting TRBD1. The CDR3 covers 14 residues. Losses at the gene ends were 6 bases for V and 2 bases for J; bases not matched to a gene: 8. Germline lookup yields CDR1 DFQATT and CDR2 SNEGSKA (reference sequence). The CDR3 sequence is CSAQRQGGTYEQYF. The CDR3 DNA follows: TGCAGTGCCCAGCGACAGGGGGGGACCTACGAGCAGTACTTC.

This chain connects TRBV14 to TRBJ2-2, with D perhaps matching TRBD1 (5 bases). The CDR3 consists of 13 residues. The ends were cut back, 5 bases at V and 6 bases at J, with 10 bases in the middle. Germline V gene data show CDR1 as SGHDN and CDR2 as FVKESK. CDR3 in DNA: TGTGCCAGCAGCGTCACAGGTTCCGGGGAGCTGTTTTTT. It encodes CASSVTGSGELFF.

The genes are TRBV5-4 and TRBJ2-2, with 8 nucleotides matching TRBD2. The germline gives CDR1 SGHNT, CDR2 YYREEE (reference sequence). The CDR3 length is 17 residues. V lost 0 bases to trimming and J lost 1 base; unmatched junction nucleotides: 5. CDR3 region: CASSLAPGLENTGELFF. The DNA of the CDR3 is TGTGCCAGCAGCTTGGCCCCGGGACTAGAGAACACCGGGGAGCTGTTTTTT.